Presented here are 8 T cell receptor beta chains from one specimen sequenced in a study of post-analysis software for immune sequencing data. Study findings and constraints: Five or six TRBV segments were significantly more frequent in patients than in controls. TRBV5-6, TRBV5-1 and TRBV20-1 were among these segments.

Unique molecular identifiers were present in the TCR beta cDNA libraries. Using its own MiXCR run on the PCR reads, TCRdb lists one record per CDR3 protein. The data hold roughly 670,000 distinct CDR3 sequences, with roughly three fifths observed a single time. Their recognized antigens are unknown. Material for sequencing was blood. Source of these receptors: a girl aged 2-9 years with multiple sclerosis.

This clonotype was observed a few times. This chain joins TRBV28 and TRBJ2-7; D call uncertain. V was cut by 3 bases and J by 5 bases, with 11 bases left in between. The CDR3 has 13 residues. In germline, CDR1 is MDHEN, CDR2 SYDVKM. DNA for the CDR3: TGTGCCAGCAGTTTCCGGTTGAGCGACGAGCAGTACTTC. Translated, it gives CASSFRLSDEQYF.

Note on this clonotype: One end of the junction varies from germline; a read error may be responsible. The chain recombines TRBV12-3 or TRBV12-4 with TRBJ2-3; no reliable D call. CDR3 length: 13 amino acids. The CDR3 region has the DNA TGTGCCAGCAGCCCCGGCACCCGAGATGCGCAGTATTTT. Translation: CASSPGTRDAQYF.

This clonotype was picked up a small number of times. In DNA form, the CDR3 reads TGCGCCAGCAGCCAATTGGTAGTAAGTGGCGCGGGTGGTTCCTACGAGCAGTACTTC. Its protein product is CASSQLVVSGAGGSYEQYF. This chain uses TRBV4-1 with TRBJ2-7; possibly TRBD2 for D (5 bases). Trimming stripped 2 bases from V and 1 base from J, with 24 bases between. This CDR3 spans 19 amino acids. Looked up from germline, CDR1 is MGHRA and CDR2 is YSYEKL.

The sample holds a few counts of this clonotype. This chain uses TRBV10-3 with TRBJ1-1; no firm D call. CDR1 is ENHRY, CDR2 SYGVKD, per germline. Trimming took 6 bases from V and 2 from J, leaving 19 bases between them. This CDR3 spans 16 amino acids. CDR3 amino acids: CAISPDAGMINTEAFF. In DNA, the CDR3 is TGTGCCATCAGCCCCGATGCGGGTATGATTAACACTGAAGCTTTCTTT.

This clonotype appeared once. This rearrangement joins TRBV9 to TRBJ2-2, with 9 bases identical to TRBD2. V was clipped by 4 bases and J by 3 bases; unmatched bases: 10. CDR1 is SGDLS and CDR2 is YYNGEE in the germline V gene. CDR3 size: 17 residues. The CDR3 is CASSSQPSGRYTGELFF. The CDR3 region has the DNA TGTGCCAGCAGCTCTCAACCAAGCGGGAGGTACACCGGGGAGCTGTTTTTT. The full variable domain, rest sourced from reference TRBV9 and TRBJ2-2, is DSGVTQTPKHLITATGQRVTLRCSPRSGDLSVYWYQQSLDQGLQFLIQYYNGEERAKGNILERFSAQQFPDLHSELNLSSLELGDSALYFCASSSQPSGRYTGELFFGEGSRLTVL.

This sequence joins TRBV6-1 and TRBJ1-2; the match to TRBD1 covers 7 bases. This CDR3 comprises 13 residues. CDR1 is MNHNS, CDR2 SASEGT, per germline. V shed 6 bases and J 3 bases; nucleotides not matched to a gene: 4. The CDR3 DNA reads TGTGCCAGCAGAATAACAGGGGACTATGGCTACACCTTC. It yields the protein CASRITGDYGYTF.

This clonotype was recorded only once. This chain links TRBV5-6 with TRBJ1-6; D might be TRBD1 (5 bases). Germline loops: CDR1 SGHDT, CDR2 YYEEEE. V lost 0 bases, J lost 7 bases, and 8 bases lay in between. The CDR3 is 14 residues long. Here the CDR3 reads CASSLGAGNSPLHF. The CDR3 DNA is TGTGCCAGCAGCTTGGGTGCAGGGAATTCACCCCTCCACTTT. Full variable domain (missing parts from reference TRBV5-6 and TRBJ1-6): DAGVTQSPTHLIKTRGQQVTLRCSPKSGHDTVSWYQQALGQGPQFIFQYYEEEERQRGNFPDRFSGHQFPNYSSELNVNALLLGDSALYLCASSLGAGNSPLHFGNGTRLTVT.

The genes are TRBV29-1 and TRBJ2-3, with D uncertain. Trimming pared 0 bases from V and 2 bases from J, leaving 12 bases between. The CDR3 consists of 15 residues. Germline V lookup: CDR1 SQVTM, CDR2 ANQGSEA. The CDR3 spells CSVEDYEHPTDTQYF. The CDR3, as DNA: TGCAGCGTTGAAGACTACGAGCATCCCACAGATACGCAGTATTTT.